The 20 T cell receptor beta chains in this list originate from one sample, sequenced in a study of PD-L1 blockade in urothelial cancer. Some clones are missing from TCRdb's copy, which holds only in-frame ones; the method was immunoSEQ multiplex PCR. In the table there are 20,000 to 30,000 clones, roughly 90% of which are singletons. The starting material was PBMCs, obtained around atezolizumab (anti-PD-L1) treatment. The receptors come from a man aged 60 to 75 with urothelial cancer.

This clone was counted a few times. The V call is TRBV19, the J call TRBJ2-2, with 9 bases lining up with TRBD2. The CDR3 spans 16 residues. Trimming removed 6 bases from V and 5 bases from J; junction bases left unmatched: 10. CDR1 and CDR2 (germline): LNHDA, SQIVND (reference sequence). The CDR3 protein is CASRPLREGRTGELFF. In DNA, the CDR3 is TGTGCCAGTAGACCTCTGCGGGAGGGCCGGACCGGGGAGCTGTTTTTT.

The chain links TRBV28 to TRBJ2-1; 10 bases align to TRBD2. J was trimmed by 2 bases and V by 6 bases; bases with no gene match: 16. The CDR3 sequence is 19 residues long. CDR1 and CDR2 from the germline V gene are MDHEN and SYDVKM. This CDR3 is CASSPGGILAGAAYNEQFF. CDR3 nucleotides: TGTGCCAGCAGCCCGGGGGGGATTCTAGCGGGAGCAGCCTACAATGAGCAGTTCTTC.

This clone was picked up a small number of times. V and J are TRBV10-3 and TRBJ1-2; D is possibly TRBD1 (5 bases). Germline V gives CDR1 ENHRY, CDR2 SYGVKD. This CDR3 comprises 15 residues. V was clipped by 4 bases and J by 4 bases, with 16 bases between them. The CDR3 loop reads CAISGTETATYGYTF. The CDR3, as DNA: TGTGCCATCAGTGGGACCGAGACAGCTACCTATGGCTACACCTTC.

The rearrangement links TRBV2 to TRBJ2-7, with a possible D match to TRBD2 (5 bases). Germline lookup yields CDR1 SNHLY and CDR2 FYNNEI. The V end was cut by 7 bases, the J end by 8 bases, with 15 bases between. There are 12 residues in the CDR3. Written as DNA, the CDR3 is TGTGCCAGCACGCGACCTCGGGGTAAGCAGTACTTC. It encodes CASTRPRGKQYF.

This clone was detected only a few times. This rearrangement joins TRBV18 to TRBJ1-4; a weak D match, TRBD1 (5 bases). Trimming took off 4 bases at V and 3 bases at J, with 6 bases between the two ends. Germline V gene data show CDR1 as KGHSH and CDR2 as LQKENI. The CDR3 runs 13 residues. DNA of the CDR3: TGTGCCAGCTCACAGGGGTCTAATGAAAAACTGTTTTTT. It is translated as CASSQGSNEKLFF. Filled out from reference TRBV18 and TRBJ1-4, the complete variable domain reads NAGVMQNPRHLVRRRGQEARLRCSPMKGHSHVYWYRQLPEEGLKFMVYLQKENIIDESGMPKERFSAEFPKEGPSILRIQQVVRGDSAAYFCASSQGSNEKLFFGSGTQLSVL.

The chain uses TRBV5-6 and TRBJ2-2, with D possibly being TRBD2 (6 bases). With 1 base removed from V and 6 bases from J, the gap between germline ends came to 16 bases. The CDR3 is made up of 16 amino acids. Germline-derived CDR1 and CDR2 are SGHDT and YYEEEE. This CDR3 reads CASSLYFVWGAGELFF. The CDR3 nucleotides read TGTGCCAGCAGCTTGTATTTCGTCTGGGGGGCCGGGGAGCTGTTTTTT.

Written as DNA, the CDR3 is TGTGCCGCCTCTTCGACAGGTTCTCACTATGGCTACACCTTC. This translates into CAASSTGSHYGYTF. The rearrangement joins TRBV10-3 to TRBJ1-2, with a tentative D call TRBD1 (6 bases). The germline V gene encodes CDR1 ENHRY and CDR2 SYGVKD. The CDR3 sequence is 14 residues long. The V end was cut by 11 bases, the J end by 3 bases, with 19 bases between.

The V and J genes are TRBV12-5 and TRBJ1-5; 8 bases align to TRBD1. With V trimmed by 6 bases and J by 2 bases, 0 bases remained unmatched. The CDR3 runs to 13 residues. Looked up from germline, CDR1 is LGHNT and CDR2 is FRNRAP. The CDR3 region has the DNA TGTGCTAGTGGGGACAGGGGCAATCAGCCCCAGCATTTT. Translation: CASGDRGNQPQHF.

The genes are TRBV7-2 and TRBJ1-1; 8 nucleotides agree with TRBD1. V was clipped by 1 base and J by 10 bases; unmatched bases: 11. Germline CDR1 reads SGHTA; CDR2 reads FQGNSA. The CDR3 sequence is 15 residues long. The CDR3 reads CASSLDPAAGGRAFF. The CDR3 DNA is TGTGCCAGCAGCTTAGATCCGGCGGCAGGGGGCAGAGCTTTCTTT. The entire variable domain, with the rest obtained from reference TRBV7-2 and TRBJ1-1, is as follows: GAGVSQSPSNKVTEKGKDVELRCDPISGHTALYWYRQSLGQGLEFLIYFQGNSAPDKSGLPSDRFSAERTGGSVSTLTIQRTQQEDSAVYLCASSLDPAAGGRAFFGQGTRLTVV.

This clone was counted a single time. This sequence joins TRBV6-1 and TRBJ1-2; D call uncertain. Trimming took 6 bases from V and 1 from J, leaving 6 bases between them. From germline, CDR1 is MNHNS and CDR2 SASEGT. This CDR3 has 12 residues. DNA for the CDR3: TGTGCCAGCAGGGCCAGTAACTATGGCTACACCTTC. Its translation is CASRASNYGYTF.

This sequence joins TRBV5-6 and TRBJ1-3; no reliable D call. The CDR3 totals 16 residues. Trimming took off 0 bases at V and 0 bases at J, with 10 bases between the two ends. Germline V CDR1 and CDR2: SGHDT, YYEEEE. The CDR3 DNA reads TGTGCCAGCAGCTTGGGAGTGTATAGCTCTGGAAACACCATATATTTT. It is translated as CASSLGVYSSGNTIYF.

The gene calls are TRBV6-5 and TRBJ2-7, with D perhaps TRBD2 (6 bases). CDR1 is MNHEY and CDR2 is SVGAGI in the germline V gene. The CDR3 is made up of 15 amino acids. V was shortened by 6 bases and J by 2 bases, with 17 bases between the two germline ends. The CDR3 is CASSPPGGGTYEQYF. CDR3 DNA sequence: TGTGCCAGCAGCCCGCCTGGAGGCGGGACCTACGAGCAGTACTTC.

The V gene is TRBV18, the J gene TRBJ1-3; a weak D match, TRBD1 (5 bases). This CDR3 is 14 amino acids long. The germline V gene encodes CDR1 KGHSH and CDR2 LQKENI. V was cut by 1 base and J by 8 bases, with 12 bases left in between. CDR3: CASSPRLGADTIYF. CDR3 DNA: TGTGCCAGCTCACCACGTCTAGGGGCGGACACCATATATTTT. Combining the CDR3 with reference TRBV18 and TRBJ1-3 gives the whole variable domain NAGVMQNPRHLVRRRGQEARLRCSPMKGHSHVYWYRQLPEEGLKFMVYLQKENIIDESGMPKERFSAEFPKEGPSILRIQQVVRGDSAAYFCASSPRLGADTIYFGEGSWLTVV.

The chain uses TRBV5-1 and TRBJ2-1, with 7 bases lining up with TRBD2. Trimming took 3 bases from V and 4 from J; bases not matched to a gene: 10. CDR3 length: 16 residues. From germline, CDR1 is SGHRS and CDR2 YFSETQ. The CDR3 region has the DNA TGCGCCAGCAGCTCTTCCGGGACTAACTCATACAATGAGCAGTTCTTC. It is translated as CASSSSGTNSYNEQFF.

The table lists this clone with a count of one. This chain uses TRBV30 with TRBJ2-1, with 7 positions matching TRBD1. Trimming at V came to 0 bases and at J to 2 bases, leaving 4 bases not matched to a gene. This CDR3 is built from 15 residues. The germline V gene has CDR1 GTSNPN and CDR2 SVGIG (reference sequence). CDR3 residues: CAWSVRGGPYNEQFF. CDR3 nucleotides: TGTGCCTGGAGTGTACGAGGGGGCCCCTACAATGAGCAGTTCTTC.

The V and J genes are TRBV5-1 and TRBJ2-3; D is unresolved. Trimming removed 4 bases at V and 0 bases at J, with 3 bases between. CDR3 length equals 12 residues. Germline CDR1 reads SGHRS; CDR2 reads YFSETQ. The DNA for the CDR3 is TGCGCCAGCAGCATAAGCACAGATACGCAGTATTTT. Its protein product is CASSISTDTQYF.

This chain uses TRBV6-5 with TRBJ2-5, with a tentative D call TRBD1 (7 bases). Deletions cut 7 bases from V and 4 bases from J, with 16 bases between. Germline V gene lookup returns CDR1 MNHEY and CDR2 SVGAGI. There are 14 residues in the CDR3. CDR3 sequence reads: CASTSPGGLETQYF. The CDR3 coding sequence is TGTGCCAGCACCAGCCCAGGGGGGCTAGAGACCCAGTACTTC.

J is TRBJ2-3 and V is TRBV5-6, with TRBD2 as a possible D gene (6 bases). CDR1 and CDR2 from the germline V gene are SGHDT and YYEEEE. The CDR3 covers 13 residues. V was cut by 4 bases and J by 6 bases, with 12 bases left in between. DNA of the CDR3: TGTGCCAGCAGCCCAAGGGACTTTGATACGCAGTATTTT. Its protein product is CASSPRDFDTQYF.

This clone has just a few counts. The chain combines TRBV5-1 with TRBJ2-2; TRBD1 might be the D (5 bases). The length of the CDR3 is 13 residues. The V and J ends lost 6 bases and 1 base respectively, with 7 bases between them. Germline CDR1 and CDR2: SGHRS and YFSETQ. The CDR3 nucleotides are TGCGCCAGCAAGACAGAGAACACCGGGGAGCTGTTTTTT. This gives the protein CASKTENTGELFF.

The chain has TRBV5-1 and TRBJ1-5, with a weak D call TRBD1 (6 bases). The germline CDR1 and CDR2 sequences are SGHRS and YFSETQ. Trimming took 1 base from V and 7 from J, leaving 15 bases between them. The CDR3 contains 15 residues. The CDR3 spells CASSLSSGGGQPQHF. The CDR3 bases are TGCGCCAGCAGCTTGTCCTCGGGAGGGGGGCAGCCCCAGCATTTT.